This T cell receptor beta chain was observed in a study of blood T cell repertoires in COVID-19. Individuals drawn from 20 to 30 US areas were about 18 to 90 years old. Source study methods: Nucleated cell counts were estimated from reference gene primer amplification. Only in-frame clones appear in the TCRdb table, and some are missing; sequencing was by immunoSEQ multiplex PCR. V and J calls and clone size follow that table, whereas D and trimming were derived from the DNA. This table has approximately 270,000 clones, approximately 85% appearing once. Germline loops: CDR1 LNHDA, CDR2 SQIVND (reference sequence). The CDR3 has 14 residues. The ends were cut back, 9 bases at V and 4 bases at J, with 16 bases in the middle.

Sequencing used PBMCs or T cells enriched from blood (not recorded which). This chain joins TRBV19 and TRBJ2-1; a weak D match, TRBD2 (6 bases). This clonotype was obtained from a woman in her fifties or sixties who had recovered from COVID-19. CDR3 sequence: CASTRRAGYNEQFF. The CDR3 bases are TGTGCCAGCACACGGAGGGCAGGGTACAATGAGCAGTTCTTC.